The T cell receptor beta chain described here comes from a study of T cells in Graves' hyperthyroidism and ophthalmopathy. The study's findings and limits: Median prediction lead before ophthalmopathy onset was 5 to 7 months with the model. Most clonotypes that expanded in the thyroid above 0.001 also showed up in blood.

TCR beta CDR3 sequences were amplified from RNA transcripts. A set of HTBI primers served as the primers for a first-round RT-PCR of the TCR CDR3. In TCRdb, the multiplex PCR reads were re-called with MiXCR into one record per CDR3 protein. Seen here are about 500,000 distinct CDR3 sequences, approximately 48% observed once, and the top ten hold 35% to 50%. V lost 4 bases and J lost 7, with 16 bases in between. There are 15 residues in the CDR3. Germline CDR1 is KGHDR and CDR2 is SFDVKD. This clonotype was recorded a few times. The antigen remains unidentified. Patients were excluded for uncontrolled infection, other autoimmune disease, pregnancy or lactation. Orbital computed tomography, thyroid ultrasound, serum thyroxine and TRAb, and clinical symptoms together informed the diagnoses.

The rearrangement uses TRBV24-1 and TRBJ2-1; TRBD2 might be the D (7 bases). The sequence was collected from an adult woman with Graves' disease, either hyperthyroidism or ophthalmopathy (not recorded which). Sequencing was done on a sample of peripheral blood or thyroid tissue (not recorded which). CDR3 nucleotides: TGTGCCACCAGTGAAGGGGGGGAGGGCAATAATGAGCAGTTCTTC. This encodes CATSEGGEGNNEQFF.